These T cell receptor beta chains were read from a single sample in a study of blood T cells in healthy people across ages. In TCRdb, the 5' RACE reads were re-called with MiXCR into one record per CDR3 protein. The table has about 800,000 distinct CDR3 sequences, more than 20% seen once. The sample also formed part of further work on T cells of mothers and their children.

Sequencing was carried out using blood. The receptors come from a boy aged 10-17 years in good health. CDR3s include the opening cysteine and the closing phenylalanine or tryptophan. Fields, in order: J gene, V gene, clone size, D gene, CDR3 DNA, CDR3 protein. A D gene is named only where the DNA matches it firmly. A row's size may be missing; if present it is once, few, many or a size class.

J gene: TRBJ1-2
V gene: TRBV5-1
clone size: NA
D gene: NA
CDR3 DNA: TGCGCCAGCAGTCGTGAGTGGGCAGGCTATGGCTACACCTTC
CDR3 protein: CASSREWAGYGYTF

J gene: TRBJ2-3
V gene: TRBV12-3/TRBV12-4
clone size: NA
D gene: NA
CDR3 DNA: TGTGCCAGCAGTTTGCGGAAGGGCACAGATACGGAGTATTTT
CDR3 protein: CASSLRKGTDTEYF

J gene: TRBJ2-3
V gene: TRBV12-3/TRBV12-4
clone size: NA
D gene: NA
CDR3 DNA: TGTGCCAGCAGCAATCCTGGGGGGAGGACAGTTGGAGCAGATACGGAATATTTT
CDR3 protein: CASSNPGGRTVGADTEYF

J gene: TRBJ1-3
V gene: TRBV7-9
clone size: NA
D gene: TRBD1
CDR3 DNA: TGTGCCAGCAGCTTAGACCCAAAGGACAGGGGTTATGGAAACACCATATATTTT
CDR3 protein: CASSLDPKDRGYGNTIYF

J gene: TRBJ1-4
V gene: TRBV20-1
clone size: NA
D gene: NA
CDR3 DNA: TGCAGTGCTAGAAAGAACCGAATGGCAACTAATGAAAAACTGTTTTTT
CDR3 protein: CSARKNRMATNEKLFF

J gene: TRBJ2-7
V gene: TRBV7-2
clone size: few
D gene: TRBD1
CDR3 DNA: TGTGCCAGCAGCCTTTCGGACGGGACAGGCTCCTACGAGCAGTACTTC
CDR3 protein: CASSLSDGTGSYEQYF

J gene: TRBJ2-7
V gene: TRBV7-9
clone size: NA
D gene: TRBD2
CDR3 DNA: TGTGCCAGCAGCTCTATAGCGGGAGGGGACTACGAGCAGTACTTC
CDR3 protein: CASSSIAGGDYEQYF

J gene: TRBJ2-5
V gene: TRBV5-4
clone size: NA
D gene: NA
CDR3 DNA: TGTGCCAGCAGCTTAACACCATGGGAGGAGACCCAGTACTTC
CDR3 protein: CASSLTPWEETQYF

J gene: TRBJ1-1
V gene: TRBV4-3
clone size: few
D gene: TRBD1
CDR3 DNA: TGCGCCAGCAGCCAAGAGGGGCCTACAGGGGGCTATACTGAAGCTTTCTTT
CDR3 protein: CASSQEGPTGGYTEAFF

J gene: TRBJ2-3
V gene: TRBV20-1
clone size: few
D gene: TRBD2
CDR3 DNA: TGCAGTGCTAGTAATCGGGAGGGCACAGATACGCAGTATTTT
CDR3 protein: CSASNREGTDTQYF

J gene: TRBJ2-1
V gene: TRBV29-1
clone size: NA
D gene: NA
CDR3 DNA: TGCAGCGTTGAGAGGATATTTGGAGATGAGCAGTTCTTC
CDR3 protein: CSVERIFGDEQFF

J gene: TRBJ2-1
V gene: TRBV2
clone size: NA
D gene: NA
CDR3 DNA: TGTGCCAGGGACAATCTAGCCCTTAACAATGAGCAGTTCTTC
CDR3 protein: CARDNLALNNEQFF

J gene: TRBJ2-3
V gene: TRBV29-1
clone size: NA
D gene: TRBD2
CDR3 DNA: TGCAGCGTTGACTACACCGGGACTAGCGGAAATACGCAGTATTTT
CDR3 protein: CSVDYTGTSGNTQYF

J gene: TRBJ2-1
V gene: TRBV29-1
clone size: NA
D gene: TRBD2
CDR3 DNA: TGCAGCGAGACGGCGGGGGGGTACAATGAGCAGTTCTTC
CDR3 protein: CSETAGGYNEQFF

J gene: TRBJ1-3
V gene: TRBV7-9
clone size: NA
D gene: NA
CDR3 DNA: TGTGCCAGCAGCTTAGTGAGTGTCTCTGGAAACACCATATATTTT
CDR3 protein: CASSLVSVSGNTIYF

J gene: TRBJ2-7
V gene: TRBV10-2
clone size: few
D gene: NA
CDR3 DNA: TGCGCCAGCACTGTAAGGGGCCGAACCTCCTACGAGCAGTACTTC
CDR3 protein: CASTVRGRTSYEQYF